The next 28 T cell receptor beta chains were all read from a single sample in a study of CD8+ T cells in alopecia areata. Noted treatment: oral pan-JAK inhibitor, 5-10 mg twice daily. Extracted RNA was reverse transcribed into cDNA, the sequencing template. Method: immunoSEQ multiplex PCR; TCRdb's copy keeps in-frame clones and lacks some. In the table there are 100,000 to 140,000 clones, roughly 84% of which are singletons. The input for sequencing was CD8+ T cells sorted from blood, taken at week 24, from a patient treated with tofacitinib. These receptors came from a human donor with alopecia areata.

The rearrangement uses TRBV30 and TRBJ1-1; D is unclear. Germline V gene data show CDR1 as GTSNPN and CDR2 as SVGIG (reference sequence). This CDR3 is 13 amino acids long. Trimming stripped 5 bases from V and 1 base from J, with 11 bases between. DNA of the CDR3: TGTGCCTGGGGATTGGCAGGGAACACTGAAGCTTTCTTT. This gives the protein CAWGLAGNTEAFF.

This chain uses TRBV7-9 with TRBJ2-1; the D call may be TRBD1 or TRBD2 (5 bases each). Trimming cost V 5 bases and J 1 base, with 15 bases left between them. This CDR3 has 16 residues. CDR1 is SEHNR and CDR2 is FQNEAQ in the germline V gene (reference sequence). Here the CDR3 reads CASSELGTASYNEQFF. In DNA form, the CDR3 reads TGTGCCAGCAGCGAACTTGGGACCGCATCCTACAATGAGCAGTTCTTC.

The genes are TRBV4-3 and TRBJ2-7, with D perhaps given as TRBD1 or TRBD2 (6 bases each). This CDR3 is 15 amino acids long. Trimming took 6 bases from V and 3 from J, leaving 18 bases between them. Looked up from germline, CDR1 is LGHNA and CDR2 is YSLEER. The CDR3 sequence is CASSPGTGARYEQYF. The DNA of the CDR3 is TGCGCCAGCAGTCCCGGGACGGGGGCTCGCTACGAGCAGTACTTC.

The V and J genes are TRBV7-9 and TRBJ2-1; unclear D gene. From germline, CDR1 is SEHNR and CDR2 FQNEAQ (reference sequence). CDR3 size: 12 residues. The V end was cut by 0 bases, the J end by 4 bases, with 1 base between. The CDR3 loop is CASSLAYNEQFF. The DNA for the CDR3 is TGTGCCAGCAGCTTAGCGTACAATGAGCAGTTCTTC.

J is TRBJ2-7 and V is TRBV7-2, with D tentatively TRBD1 (6 bases). V lost 5 bases and J 3 bases, leaving 14 bases between the germline ends. This CDR3 is built from 14 residues. Germline V CDR1 and CDR2: SGHTA, FQGNSA. This CDR3 is CASSVRDKGYEQYF. Here the CDR3 DNA reads TGTGCCAGCAGCGTCCGGGACAAAGGCTACGAGCAGTACTTC.

This clone has just a few counts. The CDR3 loop is CSVPGVPGYTF. CDR3 sequence (DNA): TGCAGCGTCCCCGGGGTTCCCGGCTACACCTTC. V gene TRBV29-1 combines with J gene TRBJ1-2; D not resolved. The CDR3 is 11 amino acids. CDR1 SQVTM and CDR2 ANQGSEA come from the germline V gene. V was cut by 6 bases and J by 8 bases, with 13 bases left in between.

The CDR3 sequence is CASSEDRGYEQYF. The CDR3 bases are TGTGCCAGCAGTGAGGACAGGGGGTACGAGCAGTACTTC. The chain has TRBV6-1 and TRBJ2-7; 10 bases map to TRBD1. CDR1 MNHNS and CDR2 SASEGT come from the germline V gene. CDR3 length: 13 residues. Losses at the gene ends were 3 bases for V and 4 bases for J; bases not matched to a gene: 0.

This chain links TRBV27 with TRBJ2-7, with no clear D. Trimming took 3 bases from V and 3 from J, leaving 12 bases between them. Germline V gene sequence: CDR1 MNHEY, CDR2 SMNVEV (reference sequence). The CDR3 is 14 amino acids. The CDR3 spells CASSLTGLLYEQYF. The CDR3 coding sequence is TGTGCCAGCAGTTTGACGGGCCTCCTCTACGAGCAGTACTTC.

The V gene is TRBV19, the J gene TRBJ2-7, with TRBD2 matching 8 bases. This CDR3 is 15 amino acids long. CDR1 is LNHDA, CDR2 SQIVND, per germline (reference sequence). The trim removed 3 bases at V and 1 base at J, leaving 5 bases unmatched. This chain's CDR3 is CASSITSGKSYEQYF. Here the CDR3 DNA reads TGTGCCAGTAGTATTACTAGCGGCAAATCCTACGAGCAGTACTTC.

The CDR3 here is CASSKGTGNQPQHF. The CDR3 nucleotides are TGCGCCAGCAGCAAAGGGACAGGTAACCAGCCCCAGCATTTT. The genes are TRBV5-1 and TRBJ1-5; 8 bases are a match to TRBD1. Germline V gene data show CDR1 as SGHRS and CDR2 as YFSETQ. CDR3 length equals 14 residues. J lost 7 bases, V lost 4 bases, and 7 bases had no gene match. Looking up the rest from reference TRBV5-1 and TRBJ1-5 gives the full variable domain: KAGVTQTPRYLIKTRGQQVTLSCSPISGHRSVSWYQQTPGQGLQFLFEYFSETQRNKGNFPGRFSGRQFSNSRSEMNVSTLELGDSALYLCASSKGTGNQPQHFGDGTRLSIL.

Comment on this clone: Other DNA sequences of this sample code for an identical CDR3. The rearrangement joins TRBV6-5 to TRBJ2-3, with D possibly called TRBD1 or TRBD2 (6 bases each). The CDR3 runs to 15 residues. Germline loops: CDR1 MNHEY, CDR2 SVGAGI. V lost 2 bases and J lost 1, with 10 bases in between. The CDR3 DNA reads as TGTGCCAGCAGTTACGGGGGCGGGGGCACAGATACGCAGTATTTT. It yields the protein CASSYGGGGTDTQYF.

This clone was picked up a small number of times. The chain is built from TRBV11-2 and TRBJ2-7; D gene unclear. Between the trimmed V and J ends, which lost 3 bases and 4 bases, there was a span of 7 bases. Germline V CDR1 and CDR2: SGHAT, FQNNGV. The CDR3 totals 12 residues. Here the CDR3 DNA reads TGTGCCAGCAGCTTGAATATATACGAGCAGTACTTC. Amino acid sequence: CASSLNIYEQYF.

As for this clone: A junction end diverges from the germline sequence, so it may reflect a read error. The gene calls are TRBV28 and TRBJ2-7; 8 nucleotides match TRBD1. The CDR3 spans 12 residues. Per germline, CDR1 MDHEN and CDR2 SYDVKM. The CDR3 bases are TGTGCCAGCAGTCCACACCCGGGACAGGCGTTCTTC. Its protein product is CASSPHPGQAFF.

The rearrangement uses TRBV29-1 and TRBJ1-1; D uncertain. From germline, CDR1 is SQVTM and CDR2 ANQGSEA. The CDR3 runs 13 residues. The V gene lost 7 bases and the J gene lost 9 bases, with 21 bases spanning the gap. The CDR3 sequence is CSARVAGGYQAFF. The CDR3 DNA follows: TGCAGCGCCCGGGTGGCAGGAGGATACCAAGCTTTCTTT.

This sequence joins TRBV13 and TRBJ1-1; TRBD1 might be the D (6 bases). The CDR3 has 14 residues. V was clipped by 5 bases and J by 1 base, with 11 bases between them. Germline CDR1 is PRHDT and CDR2 is FYEKMQ (reference sequence). The CDR3 bases are TGTGCCAGCAGCGGGCTGACAGGGAACACTGAAGCTTTCTTT. As protein: CASSGLTGNTEAFF.

The chain recombines TRBV7-9 with TRBJ1-1; unclear D gene. CDR1 and CDR2 from the germline V gene are SEHNR and FQNEAQ (reference sequence). The CDR3 is made up of 12 amino acids. Trimming cost V 2 bases and J 5 bases, with 6 bases left between them. In nucleotides, the CDR3 is TGTGCCAGCAGCTTATTGGGGACTGAAGCTTTCTTT. Translated, it gives CASSLLGTEAFF.

This chain joins TRBV13 and TRBJ2-1; 11 bases map to TRBD2. Trimming removed 5 bases from V and 0 bases from J; junction bases left unmatched: 6. CDR1 PRHDT and CDR2 FYEKMQ come from the germline V gene (reference sequence). This CDR3 spans 17 amino acids. CDR3: CASSPGLAGLSYNEQFF. The CDR3, as DNA: TGTGCCAGCAGCCCCGGACTAGCGGGTCTCTCCTACAATGAGCAGTTCTTC.

This clone was seen more than once but under ten times. V usage is TRBV10-3 and J usage is TRBJ2-3, with D possibly matching TRBD1 (5 bases). Germline values: CDR1 ENHRY, CDR2 SYGVKD. Trimming took 5 bases from V and 0 from J, leaving 15 bases between them. The CDR3 sequence is 16 residues long. The CDR3 nucleotides read TGTGCCATCAGTAATACAGGTCTTACTAGCACAGATACGCAGTATTTT. It yields the protein CAISNTGLTSTDTQYF.

On this clone itself: The same CDR3 is also encoded by other DNA sequences in this sample. The chain combines TRBV6-5 with TRBJ1-1; D uncertain. V shed 0 bases and J shed 1 base, with 9 bases lying between them. The CDR3 has 15 amino acids. Germline V gene data show CDR1 as MNHEY and CDR2 as SVGAGI. DNA for the CDR3: TGTGCCAGCAGTTACTCCCGGACGGGGAACACTGAAGCTTTCTTT. It is translated as CASSYSRTGNTEAFF.

The chain links TRBV29-1 to TRBJ1-1; D ambiguous. The germline V gene has CDR1 SQVTM and CDR2 ANQGSEA. The V end was cut by 7 bases, the J end by 7 bases, with 16 bases between. CDR3 size: 12 residues. CDR3 amino acids: CSASLGSIEAFF. CDR3 coding DNA: TGCAGCGCTTCCTTAGGCAGTATTGAAGCTTTCTTT.

The rearrangement links TRBV4-3 to TRBJ2-5; D remains ambiguous. The V gene lost 1 base and the J gene lost 2 bases, with 11 bases spanning the gap. The V gene's germline CDR1 is LGHNA and CDR2 YSLEER. The CDR3 sequence is 15 residues long. CDR3 loop: CASSQADRRQETQYF. The CDR3, as DNA: TGCGCCAGCAGCCAAGCGGACCGTCGACAAGAGACCCAGTACTTC.

The chain links TRBV4-2 to TRBJ1-1, with D perhaps TRBD1 (5 bases). CDR1 and CDR2 (germline): LGHNA, YNFKEQ. V lost 4 bases, J lost 3 bases, and 12 bases lay in between. The CDR3 has 14 residues. The CDR3 DNA reads as TGTGCCAGCAGCCCTAGGGGAGGGGACACTGAAGCTTTCTTT. Its translation: CASSPRGGDTEAFF.

Here the CDR3 reads CSVEDPPHYNEQFF. Here the CDR3 DNA reads TGCAGCGTTGAAGATCCCCCACACTACAATGAGCAGTTCTTC. The rearrangement uses TRBV29-1 and TRBJ2-1; no clear D. This CDR3 has 14 amino acids. V lost 0 bases and J 3 bases, leaving 9 bases between the germline ends. The V gene's germline CDR1 is SQVTM and CDR2 ANQGSEA.

The rearrangement uses TRBV29-1 and TRBJ2-1, with 8 bases fitting TRBD2. V lost 1 base and J lost 6; bases outside the gene matches: 8. This CDR3 is 15 amino acids long. Germline lookup yields CDR1 SQVTM and CDR2 ANQGSEA. The CDR3 DNA is TGCAGCGTTGAAGTGGCTGGACTAGCAGGCAATGAGCAGTTCTTC. This encodes CSVEVAGLAGNEQFF.

CDR3 nucleotide sequence: TGTGCCAGCAGCCCAGGCGGGGACTTATCCACCGGGGAGCTGTTTTTT. Translation: CASSPGGDLSTGELFF. The genes are TRBV6-4 and TRBJ2-2, with D perhaps matching TRBD2 (6 bases). CDR3 length: 16 amino acids. Germline assignment: CDR1 MRHNA and CDR2 SNTAGT. V was pared by 6 bases and J by 4 bases, with 18 bases between.

The chain combines TRBV10-3 with TRBJ1-1; D unresolved. Trimming removed 3 bases at V and 0 bases at J, with 5 bases between. This CDR3 is built from 13 residues. Germline CDR1 reads ENHRY; CDR2 reads SYGVKD. The CDR3, as DNA: TGTGCCATCAGTGAAGTAGTGAACACTGAAGCTTTCTTT. Protein: CAISEVVNTEAFF.

The chain recombines TRBV11-2 with TRBJ1-6; 9 nucleotides agree with TRBD1. CDR3 length equals 17 residues. CDR1 SGHAT and CDR2 FQNNGV come from the germline V gene. V was clipped by 4 bases and J by 8 bases; unmatched bases: 12. The DNA of the CDR3 is TGTGCCAGCAGCTCCCCTCAGGGACAGGGCTACGATTCACCCCTCCACTTT. This sequence encodes CASSSPQGQGYDSPLHF.

The rearrangement uses TRBV2 and TRBJ2-2; D uncertain. The V end was cut by 1 base, the J end by 3 bases, with 3 bases between. This CDR3 spans 13 amino acids. Per germline, CDR1 SNHLY and CDR2 FYNNEI. The CDR3 is CASSEGDTGELFF. The CDR3 nucleotides are TGTGCCAGCAGTGAAGGTGACACCGGGGAGCTGTTTTTT.